This T cell receptor beta chain is drawn from a study of blood T cells in healthy people across ages. This clonotype was counted a few times. Germline V gene sequence: CDR1 PRHDT, CDR2 FYEKMQ (reference sequence). Trimming took 4 bases from V and 6 from J, leaving 10 bases between them. CDR3 length: 13 amino acids. Together with a sample-barcoded 5' primer, a J-beta primer mix was included in a second PCR lasting about 6 to 11 cycles. Using its own MiXCR run on the 5' RACE reads, TCRdb lists one record per CDR3 protein. The repertoire holds 580,000 or so distinct CDR3 sequences, around 50% seen once, with about 26% in the top ten.

The chain employs TRBV13 and TRBJ2-1; D not resolved. The source material was blood. The sequence was collected from a man older than 75 in good health. This CDR3 reads CASSSGPPNEQFF. CDR3 bases: TGTGCCAGCAGCTCCGGGCCTCCCAATGAGCAGTTCTTC.